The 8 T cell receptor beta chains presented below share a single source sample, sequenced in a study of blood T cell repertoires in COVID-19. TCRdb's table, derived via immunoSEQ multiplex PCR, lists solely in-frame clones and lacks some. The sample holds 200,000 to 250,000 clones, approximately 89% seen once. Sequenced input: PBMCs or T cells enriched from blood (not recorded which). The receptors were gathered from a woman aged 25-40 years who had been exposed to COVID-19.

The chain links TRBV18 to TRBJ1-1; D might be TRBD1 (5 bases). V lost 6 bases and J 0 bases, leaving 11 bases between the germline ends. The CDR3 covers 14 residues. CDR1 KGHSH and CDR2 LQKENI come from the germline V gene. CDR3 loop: CASSRGGLNTEAFF. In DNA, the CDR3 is TGTGCCAGCTCCCGGGGGGGGTTGAACACTGAAGCTTTCTTT.

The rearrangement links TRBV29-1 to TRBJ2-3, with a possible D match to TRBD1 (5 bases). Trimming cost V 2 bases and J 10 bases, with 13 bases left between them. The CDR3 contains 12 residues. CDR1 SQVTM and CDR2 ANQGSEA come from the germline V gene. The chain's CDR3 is CSVETSGNSQYF. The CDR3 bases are TGCAGCGTTGAAACTTCAGGGAACTCGCAGTATTTT.

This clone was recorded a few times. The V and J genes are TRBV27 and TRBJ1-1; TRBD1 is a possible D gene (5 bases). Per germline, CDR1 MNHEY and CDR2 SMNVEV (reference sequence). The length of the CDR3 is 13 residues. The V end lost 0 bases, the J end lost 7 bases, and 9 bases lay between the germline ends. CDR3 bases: TGTGCCAGCAGTTTATCGGGGGGGAGTGAAGCTTTCTTT. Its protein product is CASSLSGGSEAFF.

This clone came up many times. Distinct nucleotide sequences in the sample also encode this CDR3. The DNA of the CDR3 is TGTGCCAGCAGTGAAGGGACTAGCGGCTCCTACGAGCAGTACTTC. Protein: CASSEGTSGSYEQYF. This chain joins TRBV6-1 and TRBJ2-7; 10 nucleotides agree with TRBD2. V was pared by 1 base and J by 0 bases, with 0 bases of the junction left unmatched. The CDR3 extends over 15 amino acids. Germline CDR1 reads MNHNS; CDR2 reads SASEGT.

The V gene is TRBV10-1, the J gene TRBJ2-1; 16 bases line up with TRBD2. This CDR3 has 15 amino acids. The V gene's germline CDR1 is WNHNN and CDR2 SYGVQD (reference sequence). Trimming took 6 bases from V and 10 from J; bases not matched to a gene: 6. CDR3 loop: CASSVGTSGRDEQFF. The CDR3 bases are TGCGCCAGCAGCGTCGGGACTAGCGGGAGGGACGAGCAGTTCTTC.

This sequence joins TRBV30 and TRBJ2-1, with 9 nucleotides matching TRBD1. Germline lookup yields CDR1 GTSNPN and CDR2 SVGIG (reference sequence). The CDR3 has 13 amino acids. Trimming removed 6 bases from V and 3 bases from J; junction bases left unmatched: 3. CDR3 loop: CACPGQGYNEQFF. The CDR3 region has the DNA TGTGCCTGTCCGGGACAGGGCTACAATGAGCAGTTCTTC.

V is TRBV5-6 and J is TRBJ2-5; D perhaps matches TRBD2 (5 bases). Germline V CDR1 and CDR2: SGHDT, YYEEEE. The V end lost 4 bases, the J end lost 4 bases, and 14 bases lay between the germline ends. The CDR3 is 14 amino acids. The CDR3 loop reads CASSAGLLRETQYF. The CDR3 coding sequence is TGTGCCAGCAGCGCGGGTCTACTAAGAGAGACCCAGTACTTC.

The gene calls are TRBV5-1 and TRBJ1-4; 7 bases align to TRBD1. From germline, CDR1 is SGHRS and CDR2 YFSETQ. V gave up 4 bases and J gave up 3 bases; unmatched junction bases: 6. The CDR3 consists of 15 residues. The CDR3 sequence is CASSATGTANEKLFF. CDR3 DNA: TGCGCCAGCAGCGCGACAGGGACGGCTAATGAAAAACTGTTTTTT.